A single TCR beta chain is shown here with its context. This sample is part of a study of cytomegalovirus exposure and HLA in healthy donors. Researchers ran the PCR with 60 Vbeta and 13 Jbeta primers. Some clones are missing from TCRdb's copy, which holds only in-frame ones; the method was immunoSEQ multiplex PCR. The profile shows 150,000 or so clones, 70% to 85% of them singletons. Trimming removed 1 base from V and 6 bases from J; junction bases left unmatched: 6. CDR3 length: 17 residues. The germline CDR1 and CDR2 sequences are SGHVS and FNYEAQ. The sample taken for sequencing was PBMCs. V usage is TRBV7-6 and J usage is TRBJ2-1, with 13 bases lining up with TRBD2. The TCR sequence derives from a man aged 30-40 years in good health and CMV-seronegative. Written as DNA, the CDR3 is TGTGCCAGCAGCTTAGTCAACGGACTAGCGGGGGTCAATGAGCAGTTCTTC. It codes for CASSLVNGLAGVNEQFF.